This passage covers 14 T cell receptor beta chains from one sample sequenced in a study of T cell changes during pregnancy in multiple sclerosis. Assay: immunoSEQ multiplex PCR; the TCRdb copy retains only in-frame clones and omits some. The top ten hold 3.7% of the sample, which has about 68,000 clones, just under 95% seen once. The material was peripheral blood, obtained after pregnancy. The receptors were sampled from a female donor in good health, enrolled as a control in a pregnancy study.

The rearrangement uses TRBV6-5 and TRBJ1-2, with TRBD1 matching 9 bases. Germline lookup yields CDR1 MNHEY and CDR2 SVGAGI. The junction had 9 bases not matched to a gene; V was cut back by 5 bases and J by 8 bases. This CDR3 region has 14 residues. For the CDR3, the DNA is TGTGCCAGCAGTCAATCCGGGACAGGGACCGGCTACACCTTC. It specifies CASSQSGTGTGYTF.

The V call is TRBV7-8, the J call TRBJ1-1, with TRBD1 identical over 9 bases. CDR1 and CDR2 from the germline V gene are SGHVS and FQNEAQ. The CDR3 sequence is 13 residues long. Trimming removed 1 base from V and 10 bases from J; junction bases left unmatched: 4. CDR3: CASSLGTGVRAFF. The CDR3 nucleotides are TGTGCCAGCAGCTTAGGGACAGGGGTGAGAGCTTTCTTT.

The V gene is TRBV10-2, the J gene TRBJ2-1; tentative D call: TRBD2 (7 bases). CDR3 length equals 14 residues. The germline CDR1 and CDR2 sequences are WSHSY and SAAADI. Trimming pared 10 bases from V and 0 bases from J, leaving 13 bases between. CDR3 in amino acids: CAIHREGSYNEQFF. The CDR3 DNA is TGCGCCATCCACAGGGAGGGCTCCTACAATGAGCAGTTCTTC.

V is TRBV9 and J is TRBJ1-6; D is unclear. V was clipped by 4 bases and J by 11 bases, with 19 bases between them. The CDR3 loop spans 15 amino acids. CDR1 and CDR2 (germline): SGDLS, YYNGEE. CDR3 in DNA: TGTGCCAGCAGCTCAGAGGTCACGGGTATTACACCCCTCCACTTT. This encodes CASSSEVTGITPLHF. Looking up the rest from reference TRBV9 and TRBJ1-6 gives the full variable domain: DSGVTQTPKHLITATGQRVTLRCSPRSGDLSVYWYQQSLDQGLQFLIQYYNGEERAKGNILERFSAQQFPDLHSELNLSSLELGDSALYFCASSSEVTGITPLHFGNGTRLTVT.

The V and J genes are TRBV11-1 and TRBJ2-1, with TRBD2 as a possible D gene (5 bases). Trimming left V 2 bases short and J 2 bases short, with 10 bases between. Germline CDR1 reads SGHAT; CDR2 reads FQDESV (reference sequence). The CDR3 has 15 amino acids. The DNA of the CDR3 is TGTGCCAGCAGCTTATCGACGGGAACCTACAATGAGCAGTTCTTC. Its protein product is CASSLSTGTYNEQFF.

This chain links TRBV2 with TRBJ1-5; the D is unclear. The ends were cut back, 2 bases at V and 3 bases at J, with 8 bases in the middle. CDR3 length: 14 residues. Germline values: CDR1 SNHLY, CDR2 FYNNEI. The CDR3 region is CASSETELNQPQHF. In DNA form, the CDR3 reads TGTGCCAGCAGTGAAACAGAACTCAATCAGCCCCAGCATTTT.

The table lists this clone with a count of one. The chain joins TRBV11-2 to TRBJ1-2, with D perhaps TRBD1 (5 bases). V was trimmed by 5 bases and J by 8 bases, leaving 15 bases between them. Germline loops: CDR1 SGHAT, CDR2 FQNNGV. The CDR3 has 13 amino acids. DNA of the CDR3: TGTGCCAGCAGCCATACCCTCGGGGGGGGCTACACCTTC. This sequence encodes CASSHTLGGGYTF.

The chain is built from TRBV7-2 and TRBJ2-3; weak D call: TRBD1 (5 bases). Looked up from germline, CDR1 is SGHTA and CDR2 is FQGNSA. The CDR3 is 14 residues long. V was cut by 7 bases and J by 2 bases, with 13 bases left in between. The CDR3 sequence is CASTDRFYTDTQYF. In nucleotides, the CDR3 is TGTGCCAGCACCGACAGATTTTACACAGATACGCAGTATTTT.

The sample holds one count of this clone. The chain carries TRBV6-1 and TRBJ2-7, with 10 positions matching TRBD1. The CDR3 is 14 residues long. The germline V gene encodes CDR1 MNHNS and CDR2 SASEGT. V was pared by 7 bases and J by 5 bases, with 8 bases of the junction left unmatched. The CDR3 is CASKKTGGFDEQYF. For the CDR3, the DNA is TGTGCCAGCAAAAAGACAGGGGGCTTCGACGAGCAGTACTTC.

J is TRBJ1-4 and V is TRBV4-1; 7 nucleotides align to TRBD1. V lost 8 bases, J lost 6 bases, and 12 bases stayed unmatched. The CDR3 runs 15 residues. Germline values: CDR1 MGHRA, CDR2 YSYEKL. Here the CDR3 DNA reads TGCGCCAGCCGTACCACAGGGGTAGGGGATGAAAAACTGTTTTTT. Translation gives CASRTTGVGDEKLFF.

This rearrangement joins TRBV30 to TRBJ1-5; maybe TRBD1 (5 bases). The CDR3 length is 15 residues. V lost 2 bases and J lost 3, with 14 bases in between. Germline values: CDR1 GTSNPN, CDR2 SVGIG (reference sequence). The CDR3 reads CAWSHTGAFNQPQHF. Written as DNA, the CDR3 is TGTGCCTGGAGTCACACAGGAGCCTTCAATCAGCCCCAGCATTTT.

The count of this clone is one. The chain is built from TRBV7-2 and TRBJ2-7, with 11 bases aligning to TRBD2. Germline V lookup: CDR1 SGHTA, CDR2 FQGNSA. The CDR3 spans 15 residues. V shed 6 bases, J shed 7 bases, and the junction held 11 bases outside the gene matches. In nucleotides, the CDR3 is TGTGCCAGCAGTTCGATAGCGGGAGGGCCGTGGGAGCAGTACTTC. Protein: CASSSIAGGPWEQYF.

This sequence joins TRBV28 and TRBJ2-7, with 7 bases aligning to TRBD2. Losses at the gene ends were 5 bases for V and 2 bases for J; bases not matched to a gene: 15. This CDR3 has 17 residues. Germline V gene data show CDR1 as MDHEN and CDR2 as SYDVKM. In DNA form, the CDR3 reads TGTGCCAGCAGTCCACCAGCGCGGGCTAGCGGTACCTACGAGCAGTACTTC. It yields the protein CASSPPARASGTYEQYF.

The V and J genes are TRBV2 and TRBJ1-2; D not certain. CDR1 is SNHLY, CDR2 FYNNEI, per germline. Trimming took 8 bases from V and 1 from J, leaving 8 bases between them. The CDR3 is 12 amino acids. The CDR3 DNA reads TGTGCCAGCTACGGGGTTAACTATGGCTACACCTTC. It translates to CASYGVNYGYTF.